This T cell receptor (beta chain) derives from a study of control samples from healthy donors and cancer patients. The V and J ends lost 5 bases and 0 bases respectively, with 8 bases between them. This CDR3 spans 13 amino acids. Germline CDR1 SGDLS, CDR2 YYNGEE. This clone was seen only once. This table comes from immunoSEQ multiplex PCR, and its TCRdb copy is limited to in-frame clones, with some not included. The sample contains tens of thousands of clones, less than 90% of which appear only once. The sequenced material came from blood. This receptor was taken from a woman in her 70s in good health. J is TRBJ1-2 and V is TRBV9; D possibly corresponds to TRBD1 (6 bases). As DNA, the CDR3 is TGTGCCAGCAGACAGGGAGCTAACTATGGCTACACCTTC. Residues: CASRQGANYGYTF.